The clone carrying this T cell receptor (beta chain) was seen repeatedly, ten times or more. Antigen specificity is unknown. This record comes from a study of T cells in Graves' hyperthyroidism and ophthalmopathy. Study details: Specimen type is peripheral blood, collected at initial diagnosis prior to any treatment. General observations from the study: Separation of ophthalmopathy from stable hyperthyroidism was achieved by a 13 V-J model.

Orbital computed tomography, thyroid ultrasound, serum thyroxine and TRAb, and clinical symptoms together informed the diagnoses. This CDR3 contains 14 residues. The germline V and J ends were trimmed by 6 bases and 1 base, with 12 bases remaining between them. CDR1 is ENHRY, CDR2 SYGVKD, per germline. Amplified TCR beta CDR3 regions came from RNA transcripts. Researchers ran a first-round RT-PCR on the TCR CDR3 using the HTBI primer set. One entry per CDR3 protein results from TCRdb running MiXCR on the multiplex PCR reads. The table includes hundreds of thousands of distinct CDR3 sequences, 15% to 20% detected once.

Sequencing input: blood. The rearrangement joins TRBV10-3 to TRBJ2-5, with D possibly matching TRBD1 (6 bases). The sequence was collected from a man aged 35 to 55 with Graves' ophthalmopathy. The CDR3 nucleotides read TGTGCCATCAGCGCCGGGACAACCCAAGAGACCCAGTACTTC. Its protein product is CAISAGTTQETQYF.